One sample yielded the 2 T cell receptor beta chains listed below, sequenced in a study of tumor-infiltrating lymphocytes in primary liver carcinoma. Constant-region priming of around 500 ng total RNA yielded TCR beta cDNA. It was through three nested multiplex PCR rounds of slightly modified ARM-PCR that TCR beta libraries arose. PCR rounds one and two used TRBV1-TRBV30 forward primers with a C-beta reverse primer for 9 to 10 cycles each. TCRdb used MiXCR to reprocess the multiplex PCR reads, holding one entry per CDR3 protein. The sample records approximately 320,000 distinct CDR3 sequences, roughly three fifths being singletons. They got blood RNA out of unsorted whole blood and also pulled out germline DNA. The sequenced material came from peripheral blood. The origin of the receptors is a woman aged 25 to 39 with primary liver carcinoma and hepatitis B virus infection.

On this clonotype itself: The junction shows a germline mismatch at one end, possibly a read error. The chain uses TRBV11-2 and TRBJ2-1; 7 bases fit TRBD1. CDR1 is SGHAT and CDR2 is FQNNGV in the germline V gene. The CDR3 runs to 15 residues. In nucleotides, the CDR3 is TGTGCCAGCAGCTTAGCCGGACAGGTCTACAATGAGCAGCTCTTC. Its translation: CASSLAGQVYNEQLF.

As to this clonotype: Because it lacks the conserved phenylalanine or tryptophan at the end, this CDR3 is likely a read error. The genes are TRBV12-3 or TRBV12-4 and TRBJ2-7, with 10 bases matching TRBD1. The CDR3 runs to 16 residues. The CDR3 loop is CASSLGPGQGYDEQYY. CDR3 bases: TGTGCCAGCAGCTTAGGGCCGGGACAGGGGTACGACGAGCAGTACTAC.